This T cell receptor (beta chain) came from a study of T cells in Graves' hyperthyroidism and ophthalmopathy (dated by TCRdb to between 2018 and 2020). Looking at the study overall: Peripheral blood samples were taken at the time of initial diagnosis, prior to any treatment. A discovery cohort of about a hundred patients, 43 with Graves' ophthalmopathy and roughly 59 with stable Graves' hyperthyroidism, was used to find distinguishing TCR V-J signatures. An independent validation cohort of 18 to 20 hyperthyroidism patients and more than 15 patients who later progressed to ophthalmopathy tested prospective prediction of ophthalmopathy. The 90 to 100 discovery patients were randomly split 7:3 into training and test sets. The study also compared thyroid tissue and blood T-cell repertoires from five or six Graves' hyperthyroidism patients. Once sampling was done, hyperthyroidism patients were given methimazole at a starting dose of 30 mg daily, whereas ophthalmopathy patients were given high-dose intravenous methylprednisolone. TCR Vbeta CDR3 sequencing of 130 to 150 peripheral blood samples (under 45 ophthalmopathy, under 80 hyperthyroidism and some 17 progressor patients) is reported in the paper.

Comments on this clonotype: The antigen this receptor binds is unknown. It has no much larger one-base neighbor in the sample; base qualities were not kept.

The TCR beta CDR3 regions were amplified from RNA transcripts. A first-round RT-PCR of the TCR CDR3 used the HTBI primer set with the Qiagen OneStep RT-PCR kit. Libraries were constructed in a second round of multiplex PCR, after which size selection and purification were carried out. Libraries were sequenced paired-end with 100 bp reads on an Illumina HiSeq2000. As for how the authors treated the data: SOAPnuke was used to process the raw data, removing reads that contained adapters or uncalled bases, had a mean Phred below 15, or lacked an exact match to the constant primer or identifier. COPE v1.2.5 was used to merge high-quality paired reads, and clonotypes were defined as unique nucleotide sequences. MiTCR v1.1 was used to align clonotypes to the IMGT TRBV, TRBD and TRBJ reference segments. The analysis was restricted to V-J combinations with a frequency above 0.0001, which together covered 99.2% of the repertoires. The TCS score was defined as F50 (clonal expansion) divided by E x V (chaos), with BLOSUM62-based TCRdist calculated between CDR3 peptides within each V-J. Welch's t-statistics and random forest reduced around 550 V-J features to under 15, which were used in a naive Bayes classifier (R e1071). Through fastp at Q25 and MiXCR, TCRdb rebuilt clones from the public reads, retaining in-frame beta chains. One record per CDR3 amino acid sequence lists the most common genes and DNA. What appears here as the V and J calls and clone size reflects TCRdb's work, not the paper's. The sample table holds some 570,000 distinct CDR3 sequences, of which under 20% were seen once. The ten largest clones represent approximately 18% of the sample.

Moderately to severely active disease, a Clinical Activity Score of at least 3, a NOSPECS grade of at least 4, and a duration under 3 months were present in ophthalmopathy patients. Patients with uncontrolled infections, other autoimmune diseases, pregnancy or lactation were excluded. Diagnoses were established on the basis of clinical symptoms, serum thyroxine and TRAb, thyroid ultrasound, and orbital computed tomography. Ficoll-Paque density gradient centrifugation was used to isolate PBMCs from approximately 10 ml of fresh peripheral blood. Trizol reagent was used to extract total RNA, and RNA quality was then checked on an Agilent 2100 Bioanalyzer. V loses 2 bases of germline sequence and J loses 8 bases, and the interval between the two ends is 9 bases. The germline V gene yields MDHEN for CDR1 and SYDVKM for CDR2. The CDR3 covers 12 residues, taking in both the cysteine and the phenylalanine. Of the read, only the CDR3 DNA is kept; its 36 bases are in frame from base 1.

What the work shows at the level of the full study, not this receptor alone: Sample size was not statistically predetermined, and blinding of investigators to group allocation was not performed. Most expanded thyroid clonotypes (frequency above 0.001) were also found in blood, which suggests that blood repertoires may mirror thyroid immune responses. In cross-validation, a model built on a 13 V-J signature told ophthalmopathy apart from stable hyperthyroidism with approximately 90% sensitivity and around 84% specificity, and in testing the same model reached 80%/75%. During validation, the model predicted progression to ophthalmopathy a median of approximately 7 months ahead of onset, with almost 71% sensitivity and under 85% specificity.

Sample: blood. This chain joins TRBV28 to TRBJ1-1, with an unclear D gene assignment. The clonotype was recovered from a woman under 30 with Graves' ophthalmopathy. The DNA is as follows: TGTGCCAGCAGTTTAATTAGCAGAGAAGCTTTCTTT. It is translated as CASSLISREAFF.